Given below is one TCR beta chain in context. Trimming removed 0 bases from V and 0 bases from J, with 7 bases in between. The CDR3 contains 14 residues. Germline-derived CDR1 and CDR2 are SGHNT and YYREEE (reference sequence). This sample stems from a study of blood T cell repertoires in COVID-19. The data were produced by immunoSEQ multiplex PCR, yet TCRdb's version contains in-frame clones alone and is incomplete. The data hold about 330,000 clones, with around 87% observed a single time. Sequenced material: PBMCs or T cells enriched from blood (not recorded which). The chain carries TRBV5-4 and TRBJ2-7; D not certain. This clonotype originated in a woman in her thirties who had recovered from COVID-19. CDR3 sequence: CASSLDSGSYEQYF. CDR3 bases: TGTGCCAGCAGCTTGGACAGTGGCTCCTACGAGCAGTACTTC.